A selection of T cell receptor beta chains follows, all from one sample in a study of human T cells and chemical hapten exposure. Each CDR3 protein is one row after TCRdb ran MiXCR on the RACE reads. Of 99,000 or so distinct CDR3 sequences in the sample, less than 14% were seen once. The starting material was whole blood, obtained in connection with sensitization to the hapten diphenylcyclopropenone (DPC). The receptors were gathered from a woman in her sixties or seventies with alopecia areata. Some clones in this sample may be carry-over from other donors' samples. Both conserved end residues are trimmed from each CDR3.

>TRBJ1-2|TRBV10-3
AISVRPTRYGYT
>TRBJ2-1|TRBV3-1
ASSQDGGSYNEQF
>TRBJ1-1|TRBV9
ASSARQGGDTEAF
>TRBJ1-5|TRBV12-3/TRBV12-4
ASSSTGGNQPQH
>TRBJ2-3|TRBV6-1
ASSPGLASDTQY
>TRBJ2-5|TRBV28
ASRAFMGGRGETQY
>TRBJ2-7|TRBV20-1
SARQTSGGDYEQY
>TRBJ1-3|TRBV10-3
AISRKDSSSENTIY
>TRBJ2-7|TRBV28
ASSPHGSGRRYEQY
>TRBJ2-3|TRBV3-1
ASSQDHFAGSADTQY
>TRBJ1-1|TRBV7-7
ASSLDLGTEAF
>TRBJ1-3|TRBV13
ASSLFGNTIY
>TRBJ1-1|TRBV7-9
ASRDPGGAF
>TRBJ2-1|TRBV2
ASRLQGYEQF
>TRBJ1-5|TRBV19
ATTEGGVGQPQH
>TRBJ2-7|TRBV7-2
ASSSIPLIGEQY
>TRBJ2-7|TRBV29-1
SVETSGGFGEQY
>TRBJ1-3|TRBV7-9
ASSLSSGNTIY
>TRBJ2-6|TRBV12-3/TRBV12-4
ASSWRGTGPSGANVLT
>TRBJ2-5|TRBV6-2/TRBV6-3
ASSKQRGFQGETQY
>TRBJ1-5|TRBV7-9
ASSPGQGDQPQH
>TRBJ1-1|TRBV21-1
ASSASGGADTEAF
>TRBJ1-2|TRBV29-1
SVRDRELNGYT
>TRBJ2-7|TRBV20-1
SARDRASGWEQY
>TRBJ1-4|TRBV27
ASSDRVAGDEKLF
>TRBJ2-3|TRBV19
ASSIASGRGDTQY
>TRBJ2-2|TRBV6-5
ASSRQGAGGELF
>TRBJ1-2|TRBV9
ASSVGVNYGYT
>TRBJ1-2|TRBV29-1
SAPDRVGYT
>TRBJ1-3|TRBV7-8
ASSLNGRGRTGNTIY
>TRBJ2-1|TRBV3-1
ASSPVRGGSYNEQF
>TRBJ1-5|TRBV11-2
ASSLERTGNQPQH
>TRBJ1-2|TRBV6-1
ANYDPYGYT
>TRBJ1-2|TRBV6-5
ASRTEFLGYT
>TRBJ2-5|TRBV18
ASSGQGQETQY
>TRBJ1-6|TRBV9
ASSPRQGYSPLH
>TRBJ2-7|TRBV12-3/TRBV12-4
ASSTGPGGRSYEQY
>TRBJ1-6|TRBV13
ASSTPGQGYSPLH
>TRBJ2-1|TRBV7-8
ASIPPRGGGVYNEQF
>TRBJ1-5|TRBV12-3/TRBV12-4
ASSFSQNQPQH
>TRBJ2-3|TRBV7-2
ASSLSRLTDTQY
>TRBJ1-3|TRBV5-1
ASSGGQGSGNTIY
>TRBJ1-5|TRBV4-1
ASSQGTNQPQH
>TRBJ2-1|TRBV4-1
ASSQDLLLAGDEQF
>TRBJ2-7|TRBV5-1
ASKTGTASWEQY
>TRBJ1-2|TRBV6-1
ASSAGFRYGYT
>TRBJ1-3|TRBV7-6
ASSFGGAGNTIY
>TRBJ2-3|TRBV7-9
ASSPAAGGTDTQY
>TRBJ2-1|TRBV6-1
ASSEGVLYYNEQF
>TRBJ1-1|TRBV7-9
ASSATPGGREDTEAF
>TRBJ2-2|TRBV29-1
SARQGAGELF
>TRBJ2-2|TRBV18
ASSTTSTGELF
>TRBJ2-5|TRBV6-6
ASSRLDGETQY
>TRBJ2-3|TRBV20-1
SARAQVVNTQY
>TRBJ2-5|TRBV7-6
ASSLNPTSGRLQETQY
>TRBJ1-2|TRBV27
ASSLSYRTGNYGYT
>TRBJ2-1|TRBV12-3/TRBV12-4
ASSFRTSGGNEQF
>TRBJ2-7|TRBV7-2
ASSLDGGLTYEQY
>TRBJ2-2|TRBV29-1
SVEVTPENTGELF